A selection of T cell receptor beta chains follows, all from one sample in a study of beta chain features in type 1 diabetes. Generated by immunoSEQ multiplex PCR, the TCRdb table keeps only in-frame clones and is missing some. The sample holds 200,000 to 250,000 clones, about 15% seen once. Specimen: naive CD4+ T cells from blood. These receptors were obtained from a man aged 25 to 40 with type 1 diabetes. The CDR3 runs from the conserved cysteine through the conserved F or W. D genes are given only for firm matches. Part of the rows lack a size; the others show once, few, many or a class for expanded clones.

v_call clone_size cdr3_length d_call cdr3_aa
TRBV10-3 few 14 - CAIRNSAGDTEAFF
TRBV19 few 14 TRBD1 CASKGGLGFETQYF
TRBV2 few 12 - CASSEGAGELFF
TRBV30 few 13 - CAWSPNQQGRQYF
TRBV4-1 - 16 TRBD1 CASSPGRDRVPNEQYF
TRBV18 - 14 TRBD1 CASSKDRVGNTIYF
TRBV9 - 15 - CASSVQGSTNEKLFF
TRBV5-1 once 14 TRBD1 CASSLATGVSEQYF
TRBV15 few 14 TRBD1 CATSRDRVGGEQFF
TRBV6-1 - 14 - CASTLLRASYEQYF
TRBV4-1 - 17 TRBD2 CASSHPWTSGLYNEQFF
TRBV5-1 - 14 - CASSLAGMNTEAFF
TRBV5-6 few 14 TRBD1 CASSGTGTGGTQYF
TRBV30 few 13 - CAWVGGAYNEQFF
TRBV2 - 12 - CASSQQGTEAFF
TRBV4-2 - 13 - CASSQERGTEAFF
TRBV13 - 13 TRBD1 CASRRTGGSEAFF
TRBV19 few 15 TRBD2 CASSISAGGYNEQFF
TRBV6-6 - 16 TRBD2 CASSLGLAGDQGEQFF
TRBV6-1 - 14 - CASSVQQGSETQHF
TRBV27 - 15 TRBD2 CASSSPLRGAYEQYF
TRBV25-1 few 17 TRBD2 CARMAGVGTITQETQYF
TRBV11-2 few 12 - CASSLEMAGMSF
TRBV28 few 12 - CASRLMNTEAFF
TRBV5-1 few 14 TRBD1 CASSSGTGGMEAFF
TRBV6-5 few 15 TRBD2 CASRPSREGYNEQFF
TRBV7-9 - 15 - CASSPGLTPQETQYF
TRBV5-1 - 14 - CASRAQVSTDTQYF
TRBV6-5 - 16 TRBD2 CASSSTSGTSTDTQYF
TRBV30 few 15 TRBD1 CAWSPGQGSNYGYTF
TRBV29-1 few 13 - CSVGRDQGGEQYF
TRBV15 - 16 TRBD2 CATSRVSASGNYEQYF
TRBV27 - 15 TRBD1 CASSSRTGESYEQYF
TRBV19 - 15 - CASTPRGGNTGELFF
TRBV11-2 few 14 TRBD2 CASSYPQTSGEQFF
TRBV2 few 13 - CASCGDSNYGYTF
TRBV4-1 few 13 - CASSGRGIYEQYF
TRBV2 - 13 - CASSERGRETQYF
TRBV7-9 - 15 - CASSPGGALERSLHF
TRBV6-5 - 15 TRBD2 CASSNLAASSYEQYF
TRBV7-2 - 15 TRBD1 CASSEGTGQWDTQYF
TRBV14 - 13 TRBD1 CASSEGARDGYTF
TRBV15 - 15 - CATSRDRGGAGELFF
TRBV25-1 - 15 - CASTAGGSYNSPLHF
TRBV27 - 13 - CASSLGPRVTQYF
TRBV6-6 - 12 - CASSYEVGELFF